Each of the 17 T cell receptor gamma chains below was sequenced from the same sample in a study of human gamma delta and Vdelta1 T cells. TCRdb redid clone calling on the PCR reads using CATT. The data show thousands of gamma-chain clones, around 5.2% seen once. Sequencing was done on a sample of naive CD27+ Vdelta1 gamma-delta T cells from blood. Every receptor here comes from a human donor in good health.

This clone was found a few times. The rearrangement links TRGV3 to TRGJ1 or TRGJ2. TCRdb supplies no J gene; here it was assigned by aligning the nucleotide sequence to germline. The J segment lost 3 bases and the V segment lost 5 bases, leaving 10 bases of the junction unmatched. The CDR3 has 14 residues. The germline V gene encodes CDR1 VTNTFY and CDR2 YDVSTARD (reference sequence). CDR3 in amino acids: CATWAYSIYYKKLF. CDR3 sequence (DNA): TGTGCCACCTGGGCCTACTCCATTTATTATAAGAAACTCTTT.

This clone is large within its sample. This chain connects TRGV5 to TRGJ1 or TRGJ2. CDR3 length: 12 amino acids. From germline, CDR1 is VINAFY and CDR2 YDVSNSKD. The V and J ends lost 0 bases and 5 bases, in that order; junction bases with no gene match: 1. CDR3 protein: CATWDRHYKKLF. As DNA, the CDR3 is TGTGCCACCTGGGACAGGCATTATAAGAAACTCTTT.

Turning to this clone: This CDR3 is also generated by other DNA sequences in the sample. This chain links TRGV9 with TRGJ1 or TRGJ2. CDR3 length: 14 residues. Trimming took 3 bases from V and 4 from J; bases not matched to a gene: 9. Germline assignment: CDR1 GITISATS and CDR2 ISYDGTV (reference sequence). The CDR3 DNA reads TGTGCCTTGTGGGAGACAACTGGATATTATAAGAAACTCTTT. Amino acid sequence: CALWETTGYYKKLF.

This clone was detected only a few times. TCRdb attributes to this sequence the protein of a much larger clone, which differs from the DNA translation at residue 4; a read error is likely, and the protein displayed is translated from the DNA. This chain joins TRGV9 and TRGJ1 or TRGJ2. CDR3 length equals 12 residues. Germline lookup yields CDR1 GITISATS and CDR2 ISYDGTV (reference sequence). The CDR3 sequence: CALCEVHCKKLF. Written as DNA, the CDR3 is TGTGCCTTGTGTGAGGTGCATTGTAAGAAACTCTTT.

This chain connects TRGV3 to TRGJ1 or TRGJ2. V lost 3 bases, J lost 7 bases, and 12 bases stayed unmatched. In germline, CDR1 is VTNTFY, CDR2 YDVSTARD (reference sequence). CDR3 length: 14 amino acids. The CDR3 region is CATWDANLGYKKLF. CDR3 DNA: TGTGCCACCTGGGACGCCAACTTAGGGTATAAGAAACTCTTT.

Only a few counts were recorded for this clone. The protein recorded in TCRdb matches a much larger clone and deviates from this DNA's translation at residue 8, suggesting a read error; the protein here is obtained by translating the DNA. The V gene is TRGV2, the J gene TRGJ1 or TRGJ2. Germline V gene sequence: CDR1 EGSNGY, CDR2 YDSYNSKV. There are 11 residues in the CDR3. CDR3 in amino acids: CATWDGLSKLF. In DNA, the CDR3 is TGTGCCACCTGGGACGGTCTGAGCAAACTATTT.

The rearrangement joins TRGV9 to TRGJ1 or TRGJ2. The CDR3 sequence is 13 residues long. Looked up from germline, CDR1 is GITISATS and CDR2 is ISYDGTV (reference sequence). V was pared by 2 bases and J by 4 bases, with 5 bases of the junction left unmatched. For the CDR3, the DNA is TGTGCCTTGTGGGAGGCCTTCTATTATAAGAAACTCTTT. It yields the protein CALWEAFYYKKLF.

Concerning this clone: A much more abundant neighbour one base away suggests this may be a read error. Other DNA sequences of this sample code for an identical CDR3. V usage is TRGV2 and J usage is TRGJ1 or TRGJ2. CDR1 EGSNGY and CDR2 YDSYNSKV come from the germline V gene. The CDR3 loop spans 13 amino acids. This CDR3 reads CATWDSHYYKKLF. Here the CDR3 DNA reads TGTGCCACCTGGGACTCCCATTATTATAAGAAGCTCTTT.

The table lists this clone with a few counts. The protein in TCRdb stems from a much larger clone and differs at residue 7 from this DNA's translation, likely a read error; here the protein is translated from the DNA. The V gene is TRGV9, the J gene TRGJ1 or TRGJ2. The germline gives CDR1 GITISATS, CDR2 ISYDGTV (reference sequence). Losses at the gene ends were 3 bases for V and 3 bases for J; bases not matched to a gene: 5. The CDR3 is 13 amino acids. CDR3 nucleotide sequence: TGTGCCTTGTGGGAGCCGTCTTATTATAAGAAACTCTTT. It specifies CALWEPSYYKKLF.

The sample holds a few counts of this clone. The TCRdb protein comes from a much larger clone and disagrees with this DNA's translation at residue 7, likely due to a read error; the protein given here is derived from the DNA. The chain couples TRGV9 to TRGJP2. The J gene is not listed in TCRdb, so it was assigned here from a DNA match to germline. Germline-derived CDR1 and CDR2 are GITISATS and ISYDGTV (reference sequence). V lost 0 bases, J lost 9 bases, and 1 base stayed unmatched. The CDR3 is 12 amino acids. The CDR3 protein is CALWEVHWIKTF. CDR3 in DNA: TGTGCCTTGTGGGAGGTGCATTGGATCAAGACGTTT.

This clone is termed medium-sized (0.01 to 0.1%). The V and J genes are TRGV3 and TRGJ1 or TRGJ2. Germline loops: CDR1 VTNTFY, CDR2 YDVSTARD (reference sequence). This CDR3 region has 11 residues. V trimming: 1 base; J trimming: 6 bases; junction bases outside the gene matches: 0. The CDR3 bases are TGTGCCACCTGGGACAGTTATAAGAAACTCTTT. It encodes CATWDSYKKLF.

As to this clone: At residue 9, the TCRdb amino acid sequence and the translated nucleotide sequence differ, so the protein here is the DNA translation. The J gene is TRGJ1 or TRGJ2, the V gene TRGV8. This CDR3 comprises 13 residues. Germline V gives CDR1 VENAVY, CDR2 YDSYNSRV. CDR3: CATWARNYDKKLF. In DNA form, the CDR3 reads TGTGCCACCTGGGCCCGAAATTATGATAAGAAACTCTTT.

This clone is medium-sized (0.01 to 0.1%). The chain recombines TRGV5 with TRGJ1 or TRGJ2. Germline CDR1 and CDR2: VINAFY and YDVSNSKD. The CDR3 has 13 residues. The J segment lost 2 bases and the V segment lost 1 base, leaving 2 bases of the junction unmatched. Written as DNA, the CDR3 is TGTGCCACCTGGGACAGCTATTATTATAAGAAACTCTTT. Encoded protein: CATWDSYYYKKLF.

This clone was counted only a few times. TCRdb attributes to this sequence the protein of a much larger clone, which differs from the DNA translation at residue 7; a read error is likely, and the protein displayed is translated from the DNA. V is TRGV9 and J is TRGJ1 or TRGJ2. The CDR3 covers 12 residues. Germline V gene sequence: CDR1 GITISATS, CDR2 ISYDGTV (reference sequence). The CDR3 DNA follows: TGTGCCTTGTGGGAGAATGATTATAAGAAACTCTTT. Protein sequence: CALWENDYKKLF.

Points on this clone: The translation of this DNA and the TCRdb protein of a much larger clone differ at residue 4, probably owing to a read error; the protein shown here is translated from the DNA. The chain joins TRGV8 to TRGJ1 or TRGJ2. This CDR3 is built from 11 residues. CDR1 VENAVY and CDR2 YDSYNSRV come from the germline V gene. The CDR3 DNA sequence: TGTGCCACCGGGGATAGCTATAAGAAACTCTTT. The encoded protein is CATGDSYKKLF.

For this clone: The protein TCRdb lists belongs to a much larger clone and differs from this DNA's translation at residues 4 and 5, which points to a read error; the protein shown is made from the DNA. This rearrangement joins TRGV5 to TRGJ1 or TRGJ2. Trimming took 8 bases from V and 5 from J; bases not matched to a gene: 9. The length of the CDR3 is 12 residues. Germline values: CDR1 VINAFY, CDR2 YDVSNSKD. Here the CDR3 reads CATLYRHYKKLF. Written as DNA, the CDR3 is TGTGCCACCTTGTACAGGCATTATAAGAAACTCTTT.

There are a few counts of this clone. A far larger clone is a single base away, which makes a read error likely. The same CDR3 can be traced to other DNA sequences in this sample. The genes are TRGV3 and TRGJ1 or TRGJ2. The germline V gene has CDR1 VTNTFY and CDR2 YDVSTARD (reference sequence). V shed 0 bases and J 3 bases; nucleotides not matched to a gene: 5. This CDR3 spans 14 amino acids. CDR3 bases: TGTGCCACCTGGGACAGGAGAGGTTATTATAAGAAACTCTTT. Amino acids: CATWDRRGYYKKLF.